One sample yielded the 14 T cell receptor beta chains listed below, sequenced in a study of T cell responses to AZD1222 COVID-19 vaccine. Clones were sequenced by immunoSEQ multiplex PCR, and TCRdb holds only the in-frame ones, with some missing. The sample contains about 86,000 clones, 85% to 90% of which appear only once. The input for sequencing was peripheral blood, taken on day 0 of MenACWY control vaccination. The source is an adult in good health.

As DNA, the CDR3 is TGTGCCAGCAGCTTCCCGGGCAGCTATAATTCACCCCTCCACTTT. Protein product: CASSFPGSYNSPLHF. The genes are TRBV5-4 and TRBJ1-6; D is unresolved. The V gene lost 2 bases and the J gene lost 3 bases, with 9 bases spanning the gap. The CDR3 contains 15 residues. CDR1 and CDR2 from the germline V gene are SGHNT and YYREEE (reference sequence).

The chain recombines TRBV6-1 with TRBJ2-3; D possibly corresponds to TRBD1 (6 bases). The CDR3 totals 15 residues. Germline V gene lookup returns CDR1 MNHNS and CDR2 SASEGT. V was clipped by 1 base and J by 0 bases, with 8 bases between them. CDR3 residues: CASSEDDRSTDTQYF. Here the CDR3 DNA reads TGTGCCAGCAGTGAAGACGACAGGAGCACAGATACGCAGTATTTT.

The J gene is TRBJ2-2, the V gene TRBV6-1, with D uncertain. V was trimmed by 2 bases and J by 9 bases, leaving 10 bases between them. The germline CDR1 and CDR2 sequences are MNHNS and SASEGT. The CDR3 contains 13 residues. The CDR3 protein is CASSETFDRELFF. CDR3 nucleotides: TGTGCCAGCAGTGAAACGTTTGATAGGGAGCTGTTTTTT.

CDR3 DNA: TGCGCCAGCAGCAGAACGGGGGGCGCTAAGCAGTTCTTC. It encodes CASSRTGGAKQFF. This rearrangement joins TRBV5-1 to TRBJ2-1, with D maybe TRBD2 (7 bases). Per the germline V gene, CDR1 is SGHRS and CDR2 is YFSETQ. Trimming pared 4 bases from V and 11 bases from J, leaving 16 bases between. This CDR3 has 13 amino acids.

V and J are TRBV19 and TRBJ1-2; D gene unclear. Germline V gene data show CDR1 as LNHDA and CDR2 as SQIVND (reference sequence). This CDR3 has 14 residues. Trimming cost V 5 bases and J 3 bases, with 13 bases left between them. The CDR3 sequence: CASSSWTADYGYTF. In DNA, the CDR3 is TGTGCCAGTAGTTCCTGGACGGCGGACTATGGCTACACCTTC.

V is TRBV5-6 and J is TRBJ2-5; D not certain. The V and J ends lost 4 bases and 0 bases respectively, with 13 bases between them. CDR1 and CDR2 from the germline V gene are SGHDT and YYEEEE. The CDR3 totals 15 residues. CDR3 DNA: TGTGCCAGCAGCGTCAGAACCTCGTACCAAGAGACCCAGTACTTC. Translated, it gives CASSVRTSYQETQYF.

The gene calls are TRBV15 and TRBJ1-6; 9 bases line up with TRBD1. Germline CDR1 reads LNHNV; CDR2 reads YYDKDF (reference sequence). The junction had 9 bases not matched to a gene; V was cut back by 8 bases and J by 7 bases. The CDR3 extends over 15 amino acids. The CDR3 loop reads CATQGQGTGNSPLHF. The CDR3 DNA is TGTGCCACCCAGGGACAGGGCACCGGGAATTCACCCCTCCACTTT.

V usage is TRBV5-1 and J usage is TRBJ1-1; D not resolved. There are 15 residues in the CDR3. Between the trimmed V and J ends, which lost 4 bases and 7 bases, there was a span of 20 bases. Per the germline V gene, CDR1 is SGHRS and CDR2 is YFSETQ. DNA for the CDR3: TGCGCCAGCAGCCCGATCCGCGGGGTCCGGGGTGAAGCTTTCTTT. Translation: CASSPIRGVRGEAFF.

CDR3 bases: TGCGCCAGCAGCTTGGCCAGGGGAACTAATGAAAAACTGTTTTTT. Its protein product is CASSLARGTNEKLFF. The rearrangement uses TRBV5-1 and TRBJ1-4; D possibly corresponds to TRBD1 (6 bases). Trimming took off 0 bases at V and 1 base at J, with 7 bases between the two ends. The germline V gene has CDR1 SGHRS and CDR2 YFSETQ. The CDR3 runs to 15 residues. Supplemented by reference TRBV5-1 and TRBJ1-4, the full variable domain reads KAGVTQTPRYLIKTRGQQVTLSCSPISGHRSVSWYQQTPGQGLQFLFEYFSETQRNKGNFPGRFSGRQFSNSRSEMNVSTLELGDSALYLCASSLARGTNEKLFFGSGTQLSVL.

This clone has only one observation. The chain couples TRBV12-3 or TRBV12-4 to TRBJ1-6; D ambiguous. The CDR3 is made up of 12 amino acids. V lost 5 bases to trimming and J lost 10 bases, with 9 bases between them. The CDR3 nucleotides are TGTGCCAGCAGTCCGGGAGCGTCACCCCTCCACTTT. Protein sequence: CASSPGASPLHF.

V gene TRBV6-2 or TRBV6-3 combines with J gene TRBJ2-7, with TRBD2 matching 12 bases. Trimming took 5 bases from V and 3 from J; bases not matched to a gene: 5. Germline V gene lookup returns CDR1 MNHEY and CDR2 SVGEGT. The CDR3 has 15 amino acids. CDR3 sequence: CASSRKTSGGYEQYF. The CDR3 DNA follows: TGTGCCAGCAGTCGCAAGACTAGCGGGGGCTACGAGCAGTACTTC.

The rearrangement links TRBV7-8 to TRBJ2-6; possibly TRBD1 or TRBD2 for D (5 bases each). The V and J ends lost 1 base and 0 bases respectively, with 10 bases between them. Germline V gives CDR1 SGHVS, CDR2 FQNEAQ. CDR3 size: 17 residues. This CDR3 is CASSLGGTVSGANVLTF. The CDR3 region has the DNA TGTGCCAGCAGCTTAGGGGGGACGGTCTCTGGGGCCAACGTCCTGACTTTC.

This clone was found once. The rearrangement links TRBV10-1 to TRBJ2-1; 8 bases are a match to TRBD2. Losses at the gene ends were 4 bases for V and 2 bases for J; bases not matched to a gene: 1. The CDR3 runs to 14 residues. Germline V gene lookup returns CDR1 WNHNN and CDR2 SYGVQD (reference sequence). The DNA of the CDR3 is TGCGCCAGCAGTGTCGGGGGGGCCTACAATGAGCAGTTCTTC. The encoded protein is CASSVGGAYNEQFF.

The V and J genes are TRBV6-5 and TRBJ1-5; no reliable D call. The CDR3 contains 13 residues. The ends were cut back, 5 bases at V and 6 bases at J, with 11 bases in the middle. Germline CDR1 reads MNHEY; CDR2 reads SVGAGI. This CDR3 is CASSPTRTQPQHF. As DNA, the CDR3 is TGTGCCAGCAGTCCCACCAGGACTCAGCCCCAGCATTTT.